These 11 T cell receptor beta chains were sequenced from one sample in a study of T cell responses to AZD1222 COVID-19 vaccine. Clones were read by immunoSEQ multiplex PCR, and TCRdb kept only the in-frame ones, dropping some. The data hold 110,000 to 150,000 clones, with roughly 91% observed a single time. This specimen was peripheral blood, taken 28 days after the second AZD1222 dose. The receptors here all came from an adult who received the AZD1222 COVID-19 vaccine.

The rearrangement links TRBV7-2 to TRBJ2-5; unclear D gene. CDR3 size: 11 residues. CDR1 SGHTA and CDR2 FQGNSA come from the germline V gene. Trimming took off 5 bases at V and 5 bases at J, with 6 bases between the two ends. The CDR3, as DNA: TGTGCCAGCAGCATTATGGAGACCCAGTACTTC. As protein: CASSIMETQYF.

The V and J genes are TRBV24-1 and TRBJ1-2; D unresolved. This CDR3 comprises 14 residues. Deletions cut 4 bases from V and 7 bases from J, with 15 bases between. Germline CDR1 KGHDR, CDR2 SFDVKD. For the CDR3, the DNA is TGTGCCACCAGTGACCCCAAATATCCGATTGGCTACACCTTC. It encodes CATSDPKYPIGYTF.

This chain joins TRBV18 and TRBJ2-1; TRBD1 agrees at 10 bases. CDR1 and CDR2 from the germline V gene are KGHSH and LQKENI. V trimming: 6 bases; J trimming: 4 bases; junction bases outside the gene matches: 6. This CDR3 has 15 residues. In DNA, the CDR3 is TGTGCCAGCTCCAGGTCGGGACAGGGGTACAATGAGCAGTTCTTC. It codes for CASSRSGQGYNEQFF. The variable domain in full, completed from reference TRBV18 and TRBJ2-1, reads NAGVMQNPRHLVRRRGQEARLRCSPMKGHSHVYWYRQLPEEGLKFMVYLQKENIIDESGMPKERFSAEFPKEGPSILRIQQVVRGDSAAYFCASSRSGQGYNEQFFGPGTRLTVL.

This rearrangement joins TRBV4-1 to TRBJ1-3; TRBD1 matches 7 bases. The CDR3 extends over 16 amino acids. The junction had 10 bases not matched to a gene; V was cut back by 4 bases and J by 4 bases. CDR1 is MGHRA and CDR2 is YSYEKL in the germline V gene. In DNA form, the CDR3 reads TGCGCCAGCAGCCTCTCCCTGGCAGGGGGAGGAAACACCATATATTTT. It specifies CASSLSLAGGGNTIYF.

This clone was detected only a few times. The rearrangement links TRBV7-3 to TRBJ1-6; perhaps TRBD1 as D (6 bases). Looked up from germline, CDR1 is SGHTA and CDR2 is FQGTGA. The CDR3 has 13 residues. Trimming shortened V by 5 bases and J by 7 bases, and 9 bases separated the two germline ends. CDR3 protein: CASSVDRNSPLHF. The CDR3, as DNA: TGTGCCAGCAGCGTCGACAGGAATTCACCCCTCCACTTT.

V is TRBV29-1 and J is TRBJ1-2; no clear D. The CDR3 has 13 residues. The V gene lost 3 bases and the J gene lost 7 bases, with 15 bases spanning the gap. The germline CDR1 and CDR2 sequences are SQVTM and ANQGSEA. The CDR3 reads CSVDPGSAGGYTF. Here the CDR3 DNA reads TGCAGCGTTGACCCGGGATCCGCGGGTGGCTACACCTTC.

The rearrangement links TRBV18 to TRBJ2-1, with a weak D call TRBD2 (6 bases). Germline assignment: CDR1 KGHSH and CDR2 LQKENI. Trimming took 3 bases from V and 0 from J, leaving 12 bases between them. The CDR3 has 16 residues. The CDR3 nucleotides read TGTGCCAGCTCACCGGGGACTTGGAGCTCCTACAATGAGCAGTTCTTC. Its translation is CASSPGTWSSYNEQFF.

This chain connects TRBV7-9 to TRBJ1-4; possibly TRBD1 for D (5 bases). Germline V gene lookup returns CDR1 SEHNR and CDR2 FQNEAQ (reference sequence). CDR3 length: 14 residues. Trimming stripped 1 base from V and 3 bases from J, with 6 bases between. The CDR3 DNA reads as TGTGCCAGCAGCTTAGAGGGGCCTAATGAAAAACTGTTTTTT. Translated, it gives CASSLEGPNEKLFF. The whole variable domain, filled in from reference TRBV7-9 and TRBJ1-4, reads DTGVSQNPRHKITKRGQNVTFRCDPISEHNRLYWYRQTLGQGPEFLTYFQNEAQLEKSRLLSDRFSAERPKGSFSTLEIQRTEQGDSAMYLCASSLEGPNEKLFFGSGTQLSVL.

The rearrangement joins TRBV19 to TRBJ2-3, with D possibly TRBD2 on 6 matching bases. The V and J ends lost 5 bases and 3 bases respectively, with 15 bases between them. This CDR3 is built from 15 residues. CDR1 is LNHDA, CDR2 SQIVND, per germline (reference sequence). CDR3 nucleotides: TGTGCCAGTAGTGGACGGGGGAAGTGGACAGATACGCAGTATTTT. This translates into CASSGRGKWTDTQYF.

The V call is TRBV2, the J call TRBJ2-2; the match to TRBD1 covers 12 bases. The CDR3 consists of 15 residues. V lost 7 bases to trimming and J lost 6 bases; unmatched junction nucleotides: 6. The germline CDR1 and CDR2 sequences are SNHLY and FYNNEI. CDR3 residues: CASISGTGGSGELFF. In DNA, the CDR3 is TGTGCCAGCATATCCGGGACAGGGGGCTCCGGGGAGCTGTTTTTT.

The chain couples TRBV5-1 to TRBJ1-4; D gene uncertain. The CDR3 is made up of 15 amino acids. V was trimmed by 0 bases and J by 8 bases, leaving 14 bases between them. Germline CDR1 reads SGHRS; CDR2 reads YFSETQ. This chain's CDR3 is CASSLVPGEIEKLFF. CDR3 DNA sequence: TGCGCCAGCAGCTTGGTGCCAGGTGAGATCGAAAAACTGTTTTTT.